Shown below are 14 T cell receptor beta chains from a single sample sequenced in a study of cytomegalovirus exposure and HLA in healthy donors. TCRdb's copy holds only in-frame clones and misses some; the assay was immunoSEQ multiplex PCR. This sample has some 210,000 clones; about nine tenths occur once, and the top ten carry roughly 2%. The sample was PBMCs. Receptors were obtained from a woman between 18 and 29 years old in good health and CMV-seropositive.

The chain is built from TRBV5-1 and TRBJ1-4; D perhaps matches TRBD1 (6 bases). The CDR3 is 15 amino acids. CDR1 is SGHRS, CDR2 YFSETQ, per germline. V dropped 4 bases and J dropped 7 bases, with 17 bases sitting between them. CDR3 nucleotides: TGCGCCAGCAGCCTCCTCGGGACACCGTCTGAAAAACTGTTTTTT. This translates into CASSLLGTPSEKLFF.

V and J are TRBV7-8 and TRBJ2-7, with 7 positions matching TRBD1. Germline-derived CDR1 and CDR2 are SGHVS and FQNEAQ. There are 17 residues in the CDR3. V shed 5 bases, J shed 2 bases, and the junction held 15 bases outside the gene matches. The CDR3 DNA sequence: TGTGCCAGCAGCCCTAATTTGGGACAGTTAGGAACCTACGAGCAGTACTTC. Translated: CASSPNLGQLGTYEQYF.

The CDR3 spells CASSASGSSYEQYF. The CDR3 bases are TGTGCCAGCAGTGCTAGCGGGAGCTCCTACGAGCAGTACTTC. The chain is built from TRBV25-1 and TRBJ2-7; TRBD2 matches at 10 bases. V dropped 4 bases and J dropped 0; count of bases not matched to a gene: 0. The V gene's germline CDR1 is MGHDK and CDR2 SYGVNS. The length of the CDR3 is 14 residues.

The chain recombines TRBV19 with TRBJ2-3; 7 bases fit TRBD1. The CDR3 runs to 16 residues. Losses at the gene ends were 6 bases for V and 2 bases for J; bases not matched to a gene: 11. Germline CDR1 LNHDA, CDR2 SQIVND (reference sequence). CDR3 sequence reads: CASSPSTGSVTDTQYF. Written as DNA, the CDR3 is TGTGCCAGTAGCCCCTCGACAGGGAGTGTCACAGATACGCAGTATTTT. Full variable domain (remainder filled in from reference TRBV19 and TRBJ2-3): DGGITQSPKYLFRKEGQNVTLSCEQNLNHDAMYWYRQDPGQGLRLIYYSQIVNDFQKGDIAEGYSVSREKKESFPLTVTSAQKNPTAFYLCASSPSTGSVTDTQYFGPGTRLTVL.

This chain joins TRBV28 and TRBJ2-1, with 7 bases aligning to TRBD2. The CDR3 loop spans 15 amino acids. From germline, CDR1 is MDHEN and CDR2 SYDVKM. Trimming took 1 base from V and 6 from J; bases not matched to a gene: 6. CDR3 loop: CASSLFGGSLNEQFF. In DNA, the CDR3 is TGTGCCAGCAGTTTATTTGGCGGGAGCCTCAATGAGCAGTTCTTC.

This chain connects TRBV30 to TRBJ1-2; D unresolved. CDR1 GTSNPN and CDR2 SVGIG come from the germline V gene (reference sequence). V lost 0 bases and J 8 bases, leaving 19 bases between the germline ends. The CDR3 sequence is 15 residues long. This CDR3 reads CAWSVRRLTRWGYTF. Written as DNA, the CDR3 is TGTGCCTGGAGTGTACGGCGGCTGACCCGGTGGGGCTACACCTTC.

The chain is built from TRBV29-1 and TRBJ1-1; 11 nucleotides agree with TRBD1. The CDR3 loop spans 15 amino acids. Per the germline V gene, CDR1 is SQVTM and CDR2 is ANQGSEA. After removal of 4 bases from V and 6 bases from J, the junction contained 10 bases not matched to a gene. The CDR3 sequence: CSVGKLRTGGPEAFF. CDR3 coding DNA: TGCAGCGTTGGTAAATTAAGGACAGGGGGCCCTGAAGCTTTCTTT.

This chain joins TRBV18 and TRBJ2-1, with TRBD2 matching 10 bases. This CDR3 has 15 amino acids. The V gene's germline CDR1 is KGHSH and CDR2 LQKENI. The trim removed 5 bases at V and 8 bases at J, leaving 9 bases unmatched. CDR3 region: CASSGLAETTDEQFF. In DNA, the CDR3 is TGTGCCAGCTCAGGACTAGCGGAAACGACTGATGAGCAGTTCTTC.

The J gene is TRBJ2-7, the V gene TRBV5-1; 7 nucleotides match TRBD1. Per germline, CDR1 SGHRS and CDR2 YFSETQ. CDR3 length: 13 residues. V was clipped by 4 bases and J by 1 base; unmatched bases: 2. The CDR3 loop is CASSVTGSYEQYF. The CDR3 nucleotides are TGCGCCAGCAGCGTGACAGGGTCCTACGAGCAGTACTTC.

The rearrangement joins TRBV4-1 to TRBJ1-5; the D is unclear. The V gene lost 1 base and the J gene lost 0 bases, with 7 bases spanning the gap. This CDR3 comprises 15 residues. Germline CDR1 reads MGHRA; CDR2 reads YSYEKL. The CDR3 sequence is CASSQATNSNQPQHF. The CDR3, as DNA: TGCGCCAGCAGCCAAGCAACAAATAGCAATCAGCCCCAGCATTTT.

The chain joins TRBV27 to TRBJ2-7, with 9 bases matching TRBD2. V gave up 5 bases and J gave up 3 bases; unmatched junction bases: 5. CDR3 size: 14 residues. Germline values: CDR1 MNHEY, CDR2 SMNVEV (reference sequence). CDR3 nucleotide sequence: TGTGCCAGCAGTCAGGGACTAGCAAACTACGAGCAGTACTTC. Translating it yields CASSQGLANYEQYF.

The chain is built from TRBV7-6 and TRBJ2-1; 7 bases agree with TRBD1. V shed 4 bases and J 0 bases; nucleotides not matched to a gene: 6. There are 16 residues in the CDR3. Germline CDR1 SGHVS, CDR2 FNYEAQ. Written as DNA, the CDR3 is TGTGCCAGCAGCTCTTGGGACAGTAGCTCCTACAATGAGCAGTTCTTC. Translating gives CASSSWDSSSYNEQFF.

The chain couples TRBV5-1 to TRBJ2-7; the match to TRBD1 covers 9 bases. V dropped 4 bases and J dropped 6; count of bases not matched to a gene: 8. The germline V gene has CDR1 SGHRS and CDR2 YFSETQ. The CDR3 has 14 residues. In DNA, the CDR3 is TGCGCCAGCAGCCCGACCGGGACAGGGACCGAGCAGTACTTC. Encoded protein: CASSPTGTGTEQYF. Full variable domain (rest looked up from reference TRBV5-1 and TRBJ2-7): KAGVTQTPRYLIKTRGQQVTLSCSPISGHRSVSWYQQTPGQGLQFLFEYFSETQRNKGNFPGRFSGRQFSNSRSEMNVSTLELGDSALYLCASSPTGTGTEQYFGPGTRLTVT.

The chain uses TRBV13 and TRBJ2-7; 10 bases fit TRBD2. Germline assignment: CDR1 PRHDT and CDR2 FYEKMQ (reference sequence). The CDR3 runs to 13 residues. The V gene end was trimmed by 5 bases and the J gene end by 4 bases; junction bases not matched to a gene: 2. The CDR3 DNA is TGTGCCAGCAGCCCGGGACTAGCGTACGAGCAGTACTTC. Translation gives CASSPGLAYEQYF.